The TCR beta chain under discussion was sequenced for a study of beta chain features in type 1 diabetes. The entirety of the isolated RNA underwent reverse transcription, so expressed TCRB transcripts were sequenced. Only in-frame clones appear in the TCRdb table, and some are missing; sequencing was by immunoSEQ multiplex PCR. The sample carries a few hundred thousand clones, about 20% recorded once. Via CD45RO/CCR7/CD25/CD127/CD95/CD27, cells of the CD4+ naive, central memory, regulatory and stem cell-like memory subsets were sorted. Trimming stripped 7 bases from V and 8 bases from J, with 17 bases between. CDR1 and CDR2 from the germline V gene are SQVTM and ANQGSEA. There are 12 residues in the CDR3.

The receptor was isolated from a woman aged 18-29 years in good health. This sequence joins TRBV29-1 and TRBJ1-1; D unresolved. Material for sequencing was naive CD4+ T cells from blood. CDR3 sequence: CSGATPPGEAFF. The DNA of the CDR3 is TGCAGCGGGGCTACCCCTCCAGGAGAAGCTTTCTTT. Using reference TRBV29-1 and TRBJ1-1 for the parts outside the CDR3, the full variable domain is SAVISQKPSRDICQRGTSLTIQCQVDSQVTMMFWYRQQPGQSLTLIATANQGSEATYESGFVIDKFPISRPNLTFSTLTVSNMSPEDSSIYLCSGATPPGEAFFGQGTRLTVV.